The clone carrying this TCR beta chain is a singleton in its sample. Trimming cost V 4 bases and J 0 bases; bases outside gene matches: 8. The CDR3 contains 18 residues. In germline, CDR1 is SGHNT, CDR2 YYREEE (reference sequence). The sample belongs to a study of blood T cell repertoires in COVID-19. About the research overall: There were acute and convalescent COVID-19 samples, and they came from the United States, Italy and Spain. PBMCs, B-cell-depleted T cells, or T cells provided the cDNA or gDNA that made up the material.

In the original processing: Reference gene primers were amplified, and this amplification served to estimate nucleated cell counts. Profiling relied on immunoSEQ multiplex PCR, and the TCRdb table lists in-frame clones only, not all of them. V and J calls plus clone size are reproduced from that table; the DNA served to infer D and trimming. This sample carries some 150,000 clones, 85% to 90% of them seen once, and the ten largest clones take around 16%. The chain recombines TRBV5-4 with TRBJ2-3; 13 positions match TRBD2. The receptor's source is a woman between 35 and 50 years old with acute or convalescent COVID-19. Sequenced: peripheral blood. The CDR3 DNA reads TGTGCCAGCAGCGTAGGGACTAGCGGGGCCTCTAGCACAGATACGCAGTATTTT. This sequence encodes CASSVGTSGASSTDTQYF.